These T cell receptor beta chains were read from a single sample in a study of blood T cell repertoires in COVID-19. Data came from immunoSEQ multiplex PCR; TCRdb stores just in-frame clones and leaves some out. Among roughly 200,000 clones listed, 87% were seen once. Sequenced material: peripheral blood. The receptors derive from a woman aged 18-29 years who had recovered from COVID-19. Both conserved end residues are part of each CDR3. The order of the fields is D gene, J gene, clone size, V gene, CDR3 protein, CDR3 DNA. The D gene is left open where the match is weak. Clone sizes are given selectively: once, few, many, or a class where the clone is expanded.

>TRBD2|TRBJ2-2|NA|TRBV7-3
CASSPRTSGNTGELFF
TGTGCCAGCAGCCCGAGGACTAGCGGGAACACCGGGGAGCTGTTTTTT
>NA|TRBJ1-2|NA|TRBV6-5
CASSYSTAYGYTF
TGTGCCAGCAGTTACTCGACAGCTTATGGCTACACCTTC
>NA|TRBJ1-1|NA|TRBV4-1
CASSQEAGAVEAFF
TGCGCCAGCAGCCAAGAAGCAGGGGCTGTTGAAGCTTTCTTT
>TRBD1|TRBJ1-1|few|TRBV5-4
CASSLQSGGTEAFF
TGTGCCAGCAGCTTGCAGTCAGGGGGCACTGAAGCTTTCTTT
>NA|TRBJ2-3|NA|TRBV3-1/TRBV3-2
CASSQGVSGVGTDTQYF
TGTGCCAGCAGCCAAGGAGTTTCGGGAGTAGGTACAGATACGCAGTATTTT
>TRBD2|TRBJ2-3|NA|TRBV5-1
CASSLDLAGGTSTDTQYF
TGCGCCAGCAGCTTGGACCTAGCGGGAGGGACAAGCACAGATACGCAGTATTTT
>NA|TRBJ1-5|NA|TRBV7-8
CASTPTRIVGNQPQHF
TGTGCCAGCACCCCCACGCGGATTGTTGGCAATCAGCCCCAGCATTTT
>NA|TRBJ1-3|once|TRBV5-1
CASSLESAPGDTIYF
TGCGCCAGCAGCTTGGAGTCGGCCCCGGGGGACACCATATATTTT
>NA|TRBJ1-2|NA|TRBV6-5
CASRGQIYGYTF
TGTGCCAGCAGAGGACAAATCTATGGCTACACCTTC
>TRBD2|TRBJ2-3|NA|TRBV4-3
CASSQEDSGRAITDTQYF
TGCGCCAGCAGCCAAGAAGATAGCGGGAGGGCCATCACAGATACGCAGTATTTT
>TRBD1|TRBJ2-2|few|TRBV18
CASSSYGQGATGELFF
TGTGCCAGCTCATCTTACGGACAGGGGGCAACCGGGGAGCTGTTTTTT
>NA|TRBJ2-2|NA|TRBV7-2
CASSSGGVSTGELFF
TGTGCCAGCAGCTCCGGGGGAGTATCCACCGGGGAGCTGTTTTTT
>TRBD2|TRBJ2-3|NA|TRBV4-3
CASSQDGTSGSTDTQYF
TGCGCCAGCAGCCAAGATGGGACTAGCGGTAGCACAGATACGCAGTATTTT
>TRBD2|TRBJ2-5|NA|TRBV4-2
CASSPPMILAGEETQYF
TGTGCCAGCAGCCCACCTATGATACTAGCGGGAGAAGAGACCCAGTACTTC
>TRBD1|TRBJ2-7|NA|TRBV10-3
CAIRTGENEQYF
TGTGCCATCAGGACAGGGGAGAACGAGCAGTACTTC
>NA|TRBJ1-3|NA|TRBV6-5
CASSYEGSGNTIYF
TGTGCCAGCAGTTATGAGGGCTCTGGAAACACCATATATTTT
>NA|TRBJ2-1|NA|TRBV7-2
CASSSTGSEQFF
TGTGCCAGCAGCTCAACAGGGAGTGAGCAGTTCTTC
>NA|TRBJ2-2|NA|TRBV9
CASSLQRAGELFF
TGTGCCAGCAGCCTCCAGCGGGCCGGGGAGCTGTTTTTT
>TRBD1|TRBJ2-2|NA|TRBV5-4
CASSNSGTGGSGELFF
TGTGCCAGCAGCAACTCCGGGACAGGGGGTTCCGGGGAGCTGTTTTTT
>TRBD1|TRBJ1-2|NA|TRBV6-2/TRBV6-3
CASSQGTGNYGYTF
TGTGCCAGCAGCCAAGGGACAGGGAACTATGGCTACACCTTC
>NA|TRBJ2-1|NA|TRBV5-5
CASSLPGTQYNEQFF
TGTGCCAGCAGCCTGCCAGGGACACAATACAATGAGCAGTTCTTC
>NA|TRBJ2-7|NA|TRBV11-2
CASSLGRGMDEQYF
TGTGCCAGCAGCTTAGGCAGGGGAATGGATGAGCAGTACTTC
>NA|TRBJ1-4|NA|TRBV3-1/TRBV3-2
CASSQDLGLEDTNEKLFF
TGTGCCAGCAGCCAAGATTTGGGCCTGGAGGATACTAATGAAAAACTGTTTTTT
>NA|TRBJ2-7|NA|TRBV5-1
CASSPLQGPEQYF
TGCGCCAGCAGCCCTCTCCAGGGGCCCGAGCAGTACTTC
>TRBD1|TRBJ2-7|NA|TRBV9
CASSMGQGWNEQYF
TGTGCCAGCAGCATGGGACAGGGATGGAACGAGCAGTACTTC
>TRBD1|TRBJ1-6|NA|TRBV5-6
CASSLGGRQGFSPLHF
TGTGCCAGCAGCTTGGGCGGCCGACAGGGGTTTTCACCCCTCCACTTT
>TRBD1|TRBJ1-1|NA|TRBV6-1
CASSEGQGTAFF
TGTGCCAGCAGTGAAGGACAGGGGACAGCTTTCTTT
>NA|TRBJ1-3|NA|TRBV9
CASSADFPGNTIYF
TGTGCCAGCAGCGCGGACTTTCCTGGAAACACCATATATTTT
>NA|TRBJ2-2|NA|TRBV21-1
CANHRGRRGTGELFF
TGTGCCAACCACAGGGGGCGACGTGGCACCGGGGAGCTGTTTTTT
>NA|TRBJ1-2|NA|TRBV7-8
CASSQTAYGYTF
TGTGCCAGCAGCCAGACAGCTTATGGCTACACCTTC
>NA|TRBJ1-4|NA|TRBV19
CASSMGRLLSHGLFF
TGTGCCAGTAGTATGGGCCGTCTCCTTAGTCATGGACTGTTTTTT
>TRBD1|TRBJ1-6|NA|TRBV7-2
CASSDRTGGFGSPLHF
TGTGCCAGCAGCGACCGGACAGGGGGCTTCGGTTCACCCCTCCACTTT
>TRBD1|TRBJ2-7|NA|TRBV6-5
CASRGQGPYEQYF
TGTGCCAGCAGGGGACAGGGCCCCTACGAGCAGTACTTC
>NA|TRBJ2-1|NA|TRBV19
CASAPGSPYNEQFF
TGTGCCAGTGCCCCCGGGAGTCCCTACAATGAGCAGTTCTTC
>TRBD2|TRBJ2-3|NA|TRBV5-4
CASSTGLTSTDTQYF
TGTGCCAGCAGCACGGGACTAACTAGCACAGATACGCAGTATTTT
>NA|TRBJ2-5|NA|TRBV5-3
CARSLPFPHF
TGTGCCAGAAGTCTTCCGTTTCCCCACTTC
>TRBD1|TRBJ2-3|NA|TRBV11-1
CASSSHSTGARDTQYF
TGTGCCAGCAGCTCCCATTCGACAGGGGCAAGAGATACGCAGTATTTT
>TRBD2|TRBJ2-1|NA|TRBV6-2/TRBV6-3
CASSFGTSGSGYNEQFF
TGTGCCAGCAGTTTCGGGACTAGCGGGAGCGGCTACAATGAGCAGTTCTTC
>TRBD1|TRBJ1-2|NA|TRBV27
CASSTTGVYGYTF
TGTGCCAGCAGTACGACAGGGGTCTATGGCTACACCTTC
>TRBD1|TRBJ1-4|NA|TRBV5-6
CASSDEGADEKLFF
TGTGCCAGCAGCGACGAGGGGGCCGATGAAAAACTGTTTTTT
>NA|TRBJ2-1|NA|TRBV29-1
CSVEIAGELYNEQFF
TGCAGCGTTGAAATCGCGGGTGAACTATACAATGAGCAGTTCTTC
>NA|TRBJ2-5|NA|TRBV18
CASSPLVTAQETQYF
TGTGCCAGCTCACCACTTGTGACAGCTCAAGAGACCCAGTACTTC
>TRBD2|TRBJ2-3|NA|TRBV6-2/TRBV6-3
CASSRTSGDTQYF
TGTGCCAGCAGTAGGACTAGCGGAGATACGCAGTATTTT
>TRBD2|TRBJ2-1|NA|TRBV7-3
CASSLGTSGGREQFF
TGTGCCAGCAGCTTAGGGACTAGCGGGGGTCGAGAGCAGTTCTTC
>TRBD1|TRBJ1-4|NA|TRBV2
CASKKDRTPTNEKLFF
TGTGCCAGCAAGAAGGACAGGACACCAACTAATGAAAAACTGTTTTTT